The 22 T cell receptor beta chains given below trace back to one sample, sequenced in a study of CD8 T cells in ankylosing spondylitis. Overall study findings and caveats: Characteristic, it appeared, of ankylosing spondylitis blood was a TCR beta motif of seven or eight highly homologous variants.

These TCRs' antigens remain unknown. TCRdb reprocessed the 5' RACE reads via MiXCR and lists one record per CDR3 protein. Of around 770,000 distinct CDR3 sequences in the sample, 12% were seen once. The sequenced sample consisted of blood, either unsorted or a sorted T cell fraction (not recorded which). Source of these receptors: a male donor with ankylosing spondylitis.

The V gene is TRBV11-2, the J gene TRBJ2-1; a weak D match, TRBD1 (6 bases). The CDR3 extends over 15 amino acids. With 5 bases removed from V and 1 base from J, the gap between germline ends came to 12 bases. CDR1 SGHAT and CDR2 FQNNGV come from the germline V gene. The CDR3 loop reads CASSQRDKSYNEQFF. The CDR3 DNA follows: TGTGCCAGCAGCCAGAGGGACAAGTCCTACAATGAGCAGTTCTTC.

This chain links TRBV6-5 with TRBJ1-1, with D perhaps matching TRBD1 (6 bases). The CDR3 length is 12 residues. Per germline, CDR1 MNHEY and CDR2 SVGAGI. Trimming shortened V by 6 bases and J by 8 bases, and 13 bases separated the two germline ends. DNA for the CDR3: TGTGCCAGCAGCCCAACTAGGGGGGAAGCTTTCTTT. This translates into CASSPTRGEAFF.

The chain joins TRBV29-1 to TRBJ1-2, with D perhaps TRBD1 (6 bases). Germline V gene sequence: CDR1 SQVTM, CDR2 ANQGSEA. The CDR3 sequence is 12 residues long. V lost 4 bases and J 7 bases, leaving 13 bases between the germline ends. The CDR3 sequence: CSVVQGPGGYTF. The DNA of the CDR3 is TGCAGCGTTGTCCAGGGGCCGGGTGGCTACACCTTC.

This clonotype came up a few times. The chain employs TRBV10-3 and TRBJ2-7; D perhaps matches TRBD2 (5 bases). This CDR3 spans 12 amino acids. Germline CDR1 is ENHRY and CDR2 is SYGVKD. V lost 8 bases, J lost 9 bases, and 17 bases lay in between. The CDR3 DNA follows: TGTGCCATCGGTGGGGTGGCGGGTGGGCAGTACTTC. The encoded protein is CAIGGVAGGQYF.

The V gene is TRBV11-3, the J gene TRBJ2-2; no clear D. Trimming cost V 5 bases and J 6 bases, with 13 bases left between them. The CDR3 loop spans 14 amino acids. Germline loops: CDR1 SGHNT, CDR2 YENEEA. The DNA for the CDR3 is TGTGCCAGCAGCACTACAAGTGAATCCGGGGAGCTGTTTTTT. Translating it yields CASSTTSESGELFF.

There are a few counts of this clonotype. The chain has TRBV7-6 and TRBJ2-7; D unclear. The V end lost 5 bases, the J end lost 1 base, and 12 bases lay between the germline ends. The CDR3 covers 14 residues. CDR1 is SGHVS, CDR2 FNYEAQ, per germline. CDR3 bases: TGTGCCAGCAGCGACCCATACAAGTCCTACGAGCAGTACTTC. Protein sequence: CASSDPYKSYEQYF.

This clonotype has just a few counts. The CDR3 nucleotides are TGCAGCTGGACCGGGAACACTGAAGCTTTCTTT. Translating gives CSWTGNTEAFF. J is TRBJ1-1 and V is TRBV20-1; D not certain. CDR1 and CDR2 from the germline V gene are DFQATT and SNEGSKA (reference sequence). This CDR3 contains 11 residues.

This clonotype was observed at least ten times. This chain uses TRBV12-3 or TRBV12-4 with TRBJ2-5; 8 nucleotides agree with TRBD1. The CDR3 is 14 residues long. V gave up 2 bases and J gave up 6 bases; unmatched junction bases: 5. The CDR3 sequence: CASSLQGAVKTQYF. Here the CDR3 DNA reads TGTGCCAGCAGTTTACAGGGGGCGGTGAAGACCCAGTACTTC.

V gene TRBV29-1 combines with J gene TRBJ1-1; 11 bases agree with TRBD1. CDR1 and CDR2 (germline): SQVTM, ANQGSEA. The ends lost 3 bases at V and 6 bases at J; junction bases unmatched: 3. There are 13 residues in the CDR3. CDR3 nucleotides: TGCAGCGTTGACCCGGGACAGGGGGCTGAAGCTTTCTTT. This sequence encodes CSVDPGQGAEAFF.

This clonotype was seen a handful of times. The chain has TRBV19 and TRBJ2-6, with D uncertain. Germline V gene data show CDR1 as LNHDA and CDR2 as SQIVND (reference sequence). There are 16 residues in the CDR3. V was cut by 8 bases and J by 1 base, with 15 bases left in between. CDR3 nucleotide sequence: TGTGCCAGTGCCGGATACAGTTTATCTGGGGCCAACGTCCTGACTTTC. This gives the protein CASAGYSLSGANVLTF.

This clonotype was detected a few times. This chain connects TRBV7-6 to TRBJ2-6; possible D gene TRBD1, 6 bases. Germline CDR1 and CDR2: SGHVS and FNYEAQ. This CDR3 contains 18 residues. Trimming took 2 bases from V and 0 from J, leaving 14 bases between them. The CDR3, as DNA: TGTGCCAGCAGCTTATTAGCTGGACAGTTCTCTGGGGCCAACGTCCTGACTTTC. Its translation is CASSLLAGQFSGANVLTF.

This clonotype was seen repeatedly, ten times or more. This rearrangement joins TRBV20-1 to TRBJ1-4; D unclear. Trimming pared 6 bases from V and 0 bases from J, leaving 8 bases between. The CDR3 sequence is 13 residues long. The germline CDR1 and CDR2 sequences are DFQATT and SNEGSKA (reference sequence). CDR3 region: CSATRATNEKLFF. Written as DNA, the CDR3 is TGCAGTGCCACCCGTGCAACTAATGAAAAACTGTTTTTT.

This clonotype was counted a few times. The chain recombines TRBV12-3 or TRBV12-4 with TRBJ2-1, with 12 positions matching TRBD2. This CDR3 is built from 16 residues. J gave up 8 bases and V 3 bases, and 8 bases lay outside the gene matches. CDR3 DNA sequence: TGTGCCAGCAGTTTCCGGACTAGCGGGGTAATCTATGAGCAGTTCTTC. Encoded protein: CASSFRTSGVIYEQFF.

The genes are TRBV20-1 and TRBJ1-1, with D tentatively TRBD1 (6 bases). Between the trimmed V and J ends, which lost 3 bases and 4 bases, there was a span of 15 bases. CDR3 length: 14 residues. CDR1 DFQATT and CDR2 SNEGSKA come from the germline V gene (reference sequence). CDR3 in DNA: TGCAGTGCTAGTGGGGGGGCGTTGCCCACTGAAGCTTTCTTT. Encoded protein: CSASGGALPTEAFF.

This clonotype was seen more than once but under ten times. This chain joins TRBV2 and TRBJ2-3, with D possibly matching TRBD2 (5 bases). The CDR3 has 15 residues. Trimming cost V 4 bases and J 0 bases, with 11 bases left between them. CDR1 and CDR2 from the germline V gene are SNHLY and FYNNEI. CDR3 protein: CASSGPSRSTDTQYF. CDR3 nucleotide sequence: TGTGCCAGCAGTGGGCCTAGCAGAAGCACAGATACGCAGTATTTT. The whole variable domain, filled in from reference TRBV2 and TRBJ2-3, reads EPEVTQTPSHQVTQMGQEVILRCVPISNHLYFYWYRQILGQKVEFLVSFYNNEISEKSEIFDDQFSVERPDGSNFTLKIRSTKLEDSAMYFCASSGPSRSTDTQYFGPGTRLTVL.

This clonotype was counted at least ten times. The chain is built from TRBV5-1 and TRBJ1-1; D unresolved. V dropped 0 bases and J dropped 11 bases, with 14 bases sitting between them. The germline V gene encodes CDR1 SGHRS and CDR2 YFSETQ. This CDR3 contains 13 residues. The CDR3 DNA reads TGCGCCAGCAGCTTGGAACTCCCCCAGCAGGCTTTCTTT. Translated: CASSLELPQQAFF.

The gene calls are TRBV20-1 and TRBJ2-7, with D maybe TRBD2 (6 bases). Trimming took 6 bases from V and 7 from J, leaving 22 bases between them. The CDR3 runs 14 residues. In germline, CDR1 is DFQATT, CDR2 SNEGSKA (reference sequence). In nucleotides, the CDR3 is TGCAGTGCCCGGGGGACCCGCGGCTTGGGGGAGCAGTACTTC. It codes for CSARGTRGLGEQYF.

A few counts support this clonotype. V usage is TRBV4-3 and J usage is TRBJ2-1, with unresolved D. This CDR3 is 15 amino acids long. CDR1 is LGHNA, CDR2 YSLEER, per germline. Trimming cost V 1 base and J 3 bases, with 10 bases left between them. The CDR3 protein is CASSQGRLSYNEQFF. CDR3 nucleotides: TGCGCCAGCAGCCAAGGTCGTCTCAGCTACAATGAGCAGTTCTTC.

This clonotype showed up many times. V is TRBV20-1 and J is TRBJ2-7, with 10 bases identical to TRBD2. The CDR3 covers 14 residues. The germline CDR1 and CDR2 sequences are DFQATT and SNEGSKA (reference sequence). Trimming took 0 bases from V and 7 from J; bases not matched to a gene: 6. CDR3 residues: CSARDLAGAAEQYF. CDR3 nucleotides: TGCAGTGCTAGAGATCTAGCGGGAGCCGCTGAGCAGTACTTC.

This clonotype came up a few times. This rearrangement joins TRBV23-1 to TRBJ2-5; the match to TRBD2 covers 14 bases. TRBV23-1 qualifies as an ORF whose function is uncertain. The CDR3 contains 17 residues. The trim removed 3 bases at V and 4 bases at J, leaving 7 bases unmatched. CDR3 in amino acids: CASSQSRLAGGGETQYF. CDR3 DNA sequence: TGCGCCAGCAGTCAGTCTAGACTAGCGGGAGGGGGAGAGACCCAGTACTTC.

This clonotype has just a few counts. The chain recombines TRBV27 with TRBJ2-5; 10 nucleotides line up with TRBD1. V was clipped by 5 bases and J by 5 bases; unmatched bases: 8. Germline V lookup: CDR1 MNHEY, CDR2 SMNVEV (reference sequence). This CDR3 contains 15 residues. CDR3 DNA sequence: TGTGCCAGCAGTCCGAGACAGGGGGCCTGGGAGACCCAGTACTTC. It specifies CASSPRQGAWETQYF.

This clonotype occurred a few times. The gene calls are TRBV4-1 and TRBJ1-2; unclear D gene. Germline V lookup: CDR1 MGHRA, CDR2 YSYEKL. Deletions cut 0 bases from V and 5 bases from J, with 16 bases between. The CDR3 sequence is 16 residues long. The chain's CDR3 is CASSQELAGLGYGYTF. In DNA form, the CDR3 reads TGCGCCAGCAGCCAAGAGTTGGCCGGTTTGGGGTATGGCTACACCTTC.